This T cell receptor (beta chain) was observed in a study of T-cell reconstitution after alpha-beta-depleted transplantation in children. V lost 4 bases and J lost 2; bases outside the gene matches: 9. This CDR3 spans 16 amino acids. Germline-derived CDR1 and CDR2 are LGHDT and YNNKEL (reference sequence). Unique molecular identifiers were incorporated when the TCRbeta library was constructed. TCRdb re-analysed the PCR reads in MiXCR, keeping a single row per CDR3 protein. The sample holds more than 450,000 distinct CDR3 sequences, 15% to 20% seen once. This clonotype has a handful of counts. The sequence was obtained from a human donor who donated a stem cell graft to a child with acute lymphoblastic leukemia. The V call is TRBV3-1, the J call TRBJ2-3, with TRBD2 matching over 7 bases. Specimen: PBMCs from the stem cell graft donor, collected from the stem cell graft. The CDR3 DNA is TGTGCCAGCAGCCCCCTGCGGGAGAGGTACACAGATACGCAGTATTTT. Translation: CASSPLRERYTDTQYF.